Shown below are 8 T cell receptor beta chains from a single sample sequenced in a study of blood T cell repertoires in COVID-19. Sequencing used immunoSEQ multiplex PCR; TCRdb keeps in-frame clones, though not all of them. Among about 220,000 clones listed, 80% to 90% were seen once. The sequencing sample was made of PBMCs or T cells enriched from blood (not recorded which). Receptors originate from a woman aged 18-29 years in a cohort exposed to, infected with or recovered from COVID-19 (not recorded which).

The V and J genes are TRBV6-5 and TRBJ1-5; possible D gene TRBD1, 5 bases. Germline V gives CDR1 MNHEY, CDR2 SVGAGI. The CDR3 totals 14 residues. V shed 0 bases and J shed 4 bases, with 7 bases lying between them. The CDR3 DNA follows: TGTGCCAGCAGTTACTCAAGGGGAAATCAGCCCCAGCATTTT. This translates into CASSYSRGNQPQHF.

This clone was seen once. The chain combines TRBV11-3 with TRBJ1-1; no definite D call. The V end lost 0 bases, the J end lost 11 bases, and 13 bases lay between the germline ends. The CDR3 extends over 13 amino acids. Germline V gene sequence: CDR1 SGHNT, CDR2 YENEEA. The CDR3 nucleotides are TGTGCCAGCAGCTTAGATCGCGACAAAAATGCTTTCTTT. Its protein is CASSLDRDKNAFF.

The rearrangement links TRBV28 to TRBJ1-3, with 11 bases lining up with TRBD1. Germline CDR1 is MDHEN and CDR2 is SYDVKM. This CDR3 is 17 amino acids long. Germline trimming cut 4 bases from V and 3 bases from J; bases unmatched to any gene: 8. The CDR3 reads CASSYLGQGAFGNTIYF. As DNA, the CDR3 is TGTGCCAGCAGTTACCTAGGACAGGGGGCATTTGGAAACACCATATATTTT.

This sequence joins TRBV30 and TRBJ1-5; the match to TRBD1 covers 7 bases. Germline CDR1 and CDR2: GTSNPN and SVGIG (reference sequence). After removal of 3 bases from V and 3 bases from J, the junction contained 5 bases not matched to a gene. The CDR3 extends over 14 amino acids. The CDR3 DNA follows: TGTGCCTGGAGCCCGACAGGGAACAATCAGCCCCAGCATTTT. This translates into CAWSPTGNNQPQHF.

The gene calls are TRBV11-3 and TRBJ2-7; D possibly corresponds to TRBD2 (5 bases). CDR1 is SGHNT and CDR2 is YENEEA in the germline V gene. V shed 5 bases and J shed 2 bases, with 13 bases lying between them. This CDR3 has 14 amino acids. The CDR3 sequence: CASSRQAGAYEQYF. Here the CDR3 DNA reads TGTGCCAGCAGCCGTCAAGCCGGGGCCTACGAGCAGTACTTC.

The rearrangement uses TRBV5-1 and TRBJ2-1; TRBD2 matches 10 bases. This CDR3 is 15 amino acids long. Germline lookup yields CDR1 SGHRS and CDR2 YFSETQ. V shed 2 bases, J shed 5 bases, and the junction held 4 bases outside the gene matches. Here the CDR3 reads CASSFSLAGDNEQFF. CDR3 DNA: TGCGCCAGCAGCTTCAGCCTAGCGGGGGACAATGAGCAGTTCTTC. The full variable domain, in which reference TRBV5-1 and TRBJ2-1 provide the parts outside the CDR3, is KAGVTQTPRYLIKTRGQQVTLSCSPISGHRSVSWYQQTPGQGLQFLFEYFSETQRNKGNFPGRFSGRQFSNSRSEMNVSTLELGDSALYLCASSFSLAGDNEQFFGPGTRLTVL.

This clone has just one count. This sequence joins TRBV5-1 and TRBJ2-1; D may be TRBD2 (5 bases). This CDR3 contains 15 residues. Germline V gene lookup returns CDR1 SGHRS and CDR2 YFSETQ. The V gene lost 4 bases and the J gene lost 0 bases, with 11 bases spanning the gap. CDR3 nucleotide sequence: TGCGCCAGCAGCGTCGGGGTCAGCTCCTACAATGAGCAGTTCTTC. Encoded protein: CASSVGVSSYNEQFF.

The CDR3 DNA reads as TGTGCCAGCAGTTTCCCTAAGGGGATGAACACTGAAGCTTTCTTT. Translated, it gives CASSFPKGMNTEAFF. The chain links TRBV28 to TRBJ1-1; tentative D call: TRBD1 (5 bases). V lost 3 bases and J 0 bases, leaving 11 bases between the germline ends. Germline CDR1 MDHEN, CDR2 SYDVKM. This CDR3 comprises 15 residues.